This T cell receptor (beta chain) was captured by sequencing in a study of breast tumors, draining lymph nodes, adjacent tissues. CDR3 length: 11 residues. V was cut by 7 bases and J by 5 bases, with 7 bases left in between. The germline V gene encodes CDR1 MGHRA and CDR2 YSYEKL. TCRdb reprocessed the multiplex PCR reads via MiXCR and lists one record per CDR3 protein. The table lists some 31,000 distinct CDR3 sequences, roughly 69% of them singletons. This clonotype has more than one count but fewer than ten. What it binds is not known. Overall study results and limits: Tumor and nontumor repertoires were significantly more similar in luminal-like than in basal-like breast cancer. Compared with lymph nodes, tumors were less diverse; compared with nontumor tissue, more.

The TCR sequence derives from a female donor with breast cancer. Some clones in this sample may be carry-over from other donors' samples. Sequenced material: breast tumor tissue. The rearrangement links TRBV4-1 to TRBJ2-3; D not resolved. In DNA form, the CDR3 reads TGCGCCAGCAAGTGGGGAGATACGCAGTATTTT. Its protein product is CASKWGDTQYF.